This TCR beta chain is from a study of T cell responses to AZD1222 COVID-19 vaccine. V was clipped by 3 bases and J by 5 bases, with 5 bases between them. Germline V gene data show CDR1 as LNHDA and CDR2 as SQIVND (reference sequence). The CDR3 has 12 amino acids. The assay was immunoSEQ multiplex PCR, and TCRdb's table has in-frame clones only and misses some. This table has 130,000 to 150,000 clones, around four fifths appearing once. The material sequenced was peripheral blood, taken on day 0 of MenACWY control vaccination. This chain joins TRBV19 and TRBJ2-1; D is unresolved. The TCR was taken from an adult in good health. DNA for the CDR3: TGTGCCAGTAGTATCAGCAACAATGAGCAGTTCTTC. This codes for CASSISNNEQFF.